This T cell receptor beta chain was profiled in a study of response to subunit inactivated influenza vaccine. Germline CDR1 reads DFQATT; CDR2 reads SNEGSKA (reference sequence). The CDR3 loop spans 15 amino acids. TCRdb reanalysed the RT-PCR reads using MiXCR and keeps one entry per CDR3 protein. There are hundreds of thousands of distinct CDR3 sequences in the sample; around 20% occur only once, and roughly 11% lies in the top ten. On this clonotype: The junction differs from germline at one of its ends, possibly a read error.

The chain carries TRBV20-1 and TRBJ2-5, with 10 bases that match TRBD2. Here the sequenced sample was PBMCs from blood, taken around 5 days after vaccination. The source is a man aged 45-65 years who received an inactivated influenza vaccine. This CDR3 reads CSVHPSGSPQETQNF. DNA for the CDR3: TGCAGTGTCCACCCTAGCGGGAGTCCCCAAGAGACCCAGAACTTC.